Presented here are 20 T cell receptor beta chains from one specimen sequenced in a study of CD8+ T cells in alopecia areata. The authors extracted RNA and reverse transcribed it into cDNA as the sequencing template. Method: immunoSEQ multiplex PCR; TCRdb's copy keeps in-frame clones and lacks some. The sample carries some 150,000 clones, roughly 64% recorded once. The specimen was CD4+ T cells sorted from blood, collected at week 0. The origin of the receptors is a human donor with alopecia areata.

This clone was detected once. This CDR3 reads CSANSGVGVGTQYF. DNA for the CDR3: TGCAGCGCCAATAGCGGGGTCGGGGTAGGGACCCAGTACTTC. The chain employs TRBV29-1 and TRBJ2-5, with 8 bases lining up with TRBD2. The CDR3 totals 14 residues. J gave up 7 bases and V 7 bases, and 14 bases lay outside the gene matches. In germline, CDR1 is SQVTM, CDR2 ANQGSEA.

This chain joins TRBV6-1 and TRBJ1-1, with D possibly matching TRBD1 (6 bases). Germline CDR1 reads MNHNS; CDR2 reads SASEGT. The CDR3 is made up of 14 amino acids. The V gene lost 4 bases and the J gene lost 2 bases, with 11 bases spanning the gap. This CDR3 is CASSGLGGNTEAFF. CDR3 nucleotide sequence: TGTGCCAGCAGTGGACTAGGGGGTAACACTGAAGCTTTCTTT.

This clone was observed a handful of times. The chain couples TRBV30 to TRBJ2-5; 7 nucleotides match TRBD2. The CDR3 sequence is 13 residues long. The ends lost 0 bases at V and 5 bases at J; junction bases unmatched: 3. Germline assignment: CDR1 GTSNPN and CDR2 SVGIG (reference sequence). The CDR3 DNA reads as TGTGCCTGGAGTGTACGAGCGGGGGAGACCCAGTACTTC. Amino acid sequence: CAWSVRAGETQYF.

This clone was seen only once. DNA for the CDR3: TGTGCCAGCAGCACACAGGGGGCCTCTGGAAACACCATATATTTT. Amino acids: CASSTQGASGNTIYF. This sequence joins TRBV5-6 and TRBJ1-3, with 9 nucleotides matching TRBD1. Per the germline V gene, CDR1 is SGHDT and CDR2 is YYEEEE. This CDR3 has 15 amino acids. V trimming: 4 bases; J trimming: 0 bases; junction bases outside the gene matches: 2. Full variable domain (missing parts from reference TRBV5-6 and TRBJ1-3): DAGVTQSPTHLIKTRGQQVTLRCSPKSGHDTVSWYQQALGQGPQFIFQYYEEEERQRGNFPDRFSGHQFPNYSSELNVNALLLGDSALYLCASSTQGASGNTIYFGEGSWLTVV.

J is TRBJ1-2 and V is TRBV7-2; the D gene is possibly TRBD1 (5 bases). V was shortened by 5 bases and J by 0 bases, with 16 bases between the two germline ends. The CDR3 has 16 amino acids. The germline V gene has CDR1 SGHTA and CDR2 FQGNSA. The DNA for the CDR3 is TGTGCCAGCAGCCTCTTAGAGGGGTTAGCTAACTATGGCTACACCTTC. Protein sequence: CASSLLEGLANYGYTF.

The V call is TRBV2, the J call TRBJ1-6; tentative D call: TRBD1 (5 bases). The CDR3 has 13 amino acids. Per the germline V gene, CDR1 is SNHLY and CDR2 is FYNNEI. The V end was cut by 3 bases, the J end by 8 bases, with 8 bases between. Here the CDR3 DNA reads TGTGCCAGCAGTGAGCTGGGGGATTCACCCCTCCACTTT. It yields the protein CASSELGDSPLHF.

The chain couples TRBV7-9 to TRBJ2-5; D could derive from TRBD1 or TRBD2 (5 bases each). Germline CDR1 reads SEHNR; CDR2 reads FQNEAQ (reference sequence). Trimming shortened V by 2 bases and J by 7 bases, and 14 bases separated the two germline ends. This CDR3 contains 14 residues. The CDR3 coding sequence is TGTGCCAGCAGCTTAAGGGACCAGAGCGTGACCCAGTACTTC. It is translated as CASSLRDQSVTQYF.

The rearrangement links TRBV30 to TRBJ2-2; D possibly corresponds to TRBD1 (5 bases). Trimming removed 8 bases at V and 1 base at J, with 11 bases between. This CDR3 comprises 13 residues. Germline lookup yields CDR1 GTSNPN and CDR2 SVGIG (reference sequence). CDR3 residues: CARDTGNTGELFF. Here the CDR3 DNA reads TGTGCCCGAGACACAGGGAACACCGGGGAGCTGTTTTTT.

The chain is built from TRBV5-1 and TRBJ1-2; D might be TRBD1 (6 bases). The CDR3 length is 14 residues. Trimming cost V 2 bases and J 11 bases, with 19 bases left between them. Germline assignment: CDR1 SGHRS and CDR2 YFSETQ. The CDR3 DNA is TGCGCCAGCAGCTTCTCCGGGACAACGATTTCATACACCTTC. Translation: CASSFSGTTISYTF.

This chain uses TRBV23-1 with TRBJ1-6; possibly TRBD1 for D (5 bases). TRBV23-1 has ORF status, its function being uncertain. There are 15 residues in the CDR3. V was cut by 9 bases and J by 6 bases, with 18 bases left in between. CDR3 sequence (DNA): TGCGCCAGAAGGGGCGGGGAAACGCTTAATTCACCCCTCCACTTT. Translating it yields CARRGGETLNSPLHF.

This clone was seen a handful of times. This rearrangement joins TRBV14 to TRBJ1-1; weak D call: TRBD1 (5 bases). V lost 4 bases and J 5 bases, leaving 8 bases between the germline ends. The CDR3 runs to 12 residues. Germline values: CDR1 SGHDN, CDR2 FVKESK. The CDR3 loop reads CASSRWGTEAFF. CDR3 in DNA: TGTGCCAGCAGCCGATGGGGGACTGAAGCTTTCTTT.

This clone was counted between two and nine times. The chain joins TRBV4-3 to TRBJ2-3; no firm D call. The germline CDR1 and CDR2 sequences are LGHNA and YSLEER. The CDR3 consists of 12 residues. Deletions cut 10 bases from V and 9 bases from J, with 17 bases between. The CDR3 DNA reads as TGCGCCACCCTGTCGGTGCGCCGCACGCAGTATTTT. This sequence encodes CATLSVRRTQYF.

The chain joins TRBV18 to TRBJ1-2, with D possibly TRBD1 on 5 matching bases. This CDR3 is 13 amino acids long. CDR1 and CDR2 (germline): KGHSH, LQKENI. Deletions cut 6 bases from V and 0 bases from J, with 8 bases between. The CDR3 sequence: CASSSDTNYGYTF. The CDR3 DNA sequence: TGTGCCAGCTCGTCGGACACTAACTATGGCTACACCTTC. Full variable domain (outside the CDR3, taken from reference TRBV18 and TRBJ1-2): NAGVMQNPRHLVRRRGQEARLRCSPMKGHSHVYWYRQLPEEGLKFMVYLQKENIIDESGMPKERFSAEFPKEGPSILRIQQVVRGDSAAYFCASSSDTNYGYTFGSGTRLTVV.

The chain has TRBV15 and TRBJ2-5; 8 nucleotides align to TRBD2. V was clipped by 1 base and J by 5 bases; unmatched bases: 3. Germline values: CDR1 LNHNV, CDR2 YYDKDF (reference sequence). This CDR3 is 14 amino acids long. The CDR3 is CATSRGGLDETQYF. Written as DNA, the CDR3 is TGTGCCACCAGCAGAGGGGGACTAGATGAGACCCAGTACTTC.

J is TRBJ2-1 and V is TRBV27, with TRBD2 matching over 10 bases. The V segment lost 5 bases and the J segment 5 bases; nucleotides outside the gene matches: 6. The CDR3 is 15 residues long. Germline-derived CDR1 and CDR2 are MNHEY and SMNVEV (reference sequence). The CDR3 nucleotides are TGTGCCAGCAGTCAGGGACTAGCGCAACACAATGAGCAGTTCTTC. The encoded protein is CASSQGLAQHNEQFF.

The chain recombines TRBV29-1 with TRBJ2-3; 9 nucleotides align to TRBD1. The CDR3 has 13 residues. The J segment lost 1 base and the V segment lost 6 bases, leaving 2 bases of the junction unmatched. Looked up from germline, CDR1 is SQVTM and CDR2 is ANQGSEA. CDR3 in amino acids: CSVRTGGTDTQYF. CDR3 bases: TGCAGCGTACGGACAGGGGGCACAGATACGCAGTATTTT.

The chain couples TRBV9 to TRBJ1-2; TRBD1 matches at 11 bases. Germline V gives CDR1 SGDLS, CDR2 YYNGEE. With 4 bases clipped from V and 7 bases from J, the junction kept 9 bases outside the gene matches. This CDR3 contains 15 residues. CDR3 sequence reads: CASSLDGQGAGGYTF. In nucleotides, the CDR3 is TGTGCCAGCAGCCTCGACGGACAGGGGGCGGGTGGCTACACCTTC.

This clone was picked up one time. The genes are TRBV18 and TRBJ1-2; D remains unclear. Germline values: CDR1 KGHSH, CDR2 LQKENI. V lost 2 bases and J 4 bases, leaving 8 bases between the germline ends. The CDR3 runs to 13 residues. CDR3 bases: TGTGCCAGCTCACCAGATAGTGGCTATGGCTACACCTTC. It translates to CASSPDSGYGYTF.

The V call is TRBV30, the J call TRBJ1-3; D unresolved. Trimming pared 4 bases from V and 7 bases from J, leaving 14 bases between. Germline CDR1 is GTSNPN and CDR2 is SVGIG (reference sequence). The CDR3 extends over 13 amino acids. The CDR3 loop is CAWKEHGGNTIYF. DNA of the CDR3: TGTGCCTGGAAGGAACACGGCGGGAACACCATATATTTT.

The chain's CDR3 is CAWSGTGGGGYEQYF. For the CDR3, the DNA is TGTGCCTGGAGCGGAACAGGGGGCGGCGGCTACGAGCAGTACTTC. V usage is TRBV30 and J usage is TRBJ2-7; 9 nucleotides agree with TRBD1. Per the germline V gene, CDR1 is GTSNPN and CDR2 is SVGIG (reference sequence). The V segment lost 3 bases and the J segment 3 bases; nucleotides outside the gene matches: 9. The length of the CDR3 is 15 residues.